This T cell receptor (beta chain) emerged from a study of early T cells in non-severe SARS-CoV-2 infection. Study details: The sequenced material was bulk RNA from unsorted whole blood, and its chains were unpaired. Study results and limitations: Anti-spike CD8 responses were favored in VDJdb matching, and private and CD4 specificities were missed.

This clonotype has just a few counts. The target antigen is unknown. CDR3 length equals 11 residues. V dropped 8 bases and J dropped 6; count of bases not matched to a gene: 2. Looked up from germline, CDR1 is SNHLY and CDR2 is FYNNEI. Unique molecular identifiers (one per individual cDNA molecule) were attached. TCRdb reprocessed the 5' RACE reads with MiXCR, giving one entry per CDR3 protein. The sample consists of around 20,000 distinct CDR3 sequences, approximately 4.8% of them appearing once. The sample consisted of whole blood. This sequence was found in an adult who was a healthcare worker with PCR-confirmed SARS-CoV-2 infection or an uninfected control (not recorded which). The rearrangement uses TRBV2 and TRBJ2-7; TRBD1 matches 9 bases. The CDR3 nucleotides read TGTGCCAGCGGGACAGGGATCGAGCAGTACTTC. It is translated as CASGTGIEQYF.